This entry lists 5 T cell receptor beta chains sequenced from one sample in a study of blood T cell repertoires in COVID-19. The table came from immunoSEQ multiplex PCR; TCRdb's copy has only in-frame clones and leaves some out. Counted here are 150,000 to 200,000 clones, approximately 80% occurring once; the ten biggest clones make up around 12%. The specimen was PBMCs or T cells enriched from blood (not recorded which). All receptors come from a man in his fifties or sixties who had recovered from COVID-19.

This chain links TRBV5-1 with TRBJ1-1; tentative D call: TRBD1 (5 bases). This CDR3 has 15 residues. V gave up 2 bases and J gave up 4 bases, with 15 bases separating them. Looked up from germline, CDR1 is SGHRS and CDR2 is YFSETQ. The CDR3 sequence: CASSFFGQGGTEAFF. DNA for the CDR3: TGCGCCAGCAGCTTTTTCGGGCAGGGAGGCACTGAAGCTTTCTTT.

Points on this clone: An end of the junction does not agree with germline; a read error may underlie this. V is TRBV7-9 and J is TRBJ1-1; 10 nucleotides line up with TRBD1. Germline CDR1 is SEHNR and CDR2 is FQNEAQ (reference sequence). This CDR3 spans 12 amino acids. CDR3: CASSLDRGPAFF. CDR3 nucleotides: TGTGCCAGCAGTTTAGACAGGGGGCCAGCTTTCTTT.

This chain uses TRBV5-6 with TRBJ2-5, with a tentative D call TRBD1 (7 bases). V lost 4 bases, J lost 1 base, and 14 bases lay in between. The CDR3 loop spans 15 amino acids. The V gene's germline CDR1 is SGHDT and CDR2 YYEEEE. Written as DNA, the CDR3 is TGTGCCAGCAGCACCTACAGGGGACTCCAAGAGACCCAGTACTTC. Its protein is CASSTYRGLQETQYF. Looking up the rest from reference TRBV5-6 and TRBJ2-5 gives the full variable domain: DAGVTQSPTHLIKTRGQQVTLRCSPKSGHDTVSWYQQALGQGPQFIFQYYEEEERQRGNFPDRFSGHQFPNYSSELNVNALLLGDSALYLCASSTYRGLQETQYFGPGTRLLVL.

V is TRBV28 and J is TRBJ1-2, with a possible D match to TRBD1 (5 bases). Germline V gene lookup returns CDR1 MDHEN and CDR2 SYDVKM. Between the trimmed V and J ends, which lost 5 bases and 5 bases, there was a span of 18 bases. The CDR3 covers 15 residues. CDR3 bases: TGTGCCAGCAGTGGGGCCGACCCCGGCTCTTATGGCTACACCTTC. It translates to CASSGADPGSYGYTF.

CDR3 sequence: CASTLLGLETQYF. DNA for the CDR3: TGTGCCAGCACCCTACTAGGGTTGGAGACCCAGTACTTC. The V and J genes are TRBV7-9 and TRBJ2-5; TRBD2 might be the D (5 bases). Trimming stripped 7 bases from V and 5 bases from J, with 14 bases between. CDR1 is SEHNR and CDR2 is FQNEAQ in the germline V gene (reference sequence). The CDR3 is 13 amino acids.